One TCR beta chain is described in this entry. The data are from a study of post-analysis software for immune sequencing data. TCR beta cDNA libraries included unique molecular identifiers. Each batch of 1 to 10 million T cells produced approximately 470,000 cDNA molecules. From the PCR reads, TCRdb called clonotypes with MiXCR, one entry per CDR3 protein. The table includes 600,000 to 750,000 distinct CDR3 sequences, more than 50% detected once. The TCR comes from a girl under 10 years old with multiple sclerosis. Sequencing used blood.

The CDR3 nucleotides are TGTGCCAGCAGCTTAAGGGTTAGCGGCTACGAGCAGTACTTC. Residues: CASSLRVSGYEQYF. The rearrangement uses TRBV11-2 and TRBJ2-7; tentatively, D is TRBD2 (6 bases). CDR3 length equals 14 residues. Germline lookup yields CDR1 SGHAT and CDR2 FQNNGV. Trimming removed 2 bases from V and 3 bases from J, with 11 bases in between.